This T cell receptor (beta chain) came from a study of spatial heterogeneity in lung cancer. Specified time point: sample taken at primary tumor resection. About 73 TRACERx patients with early, untreated non-small cell lung cancer donated samples. Whole RNA came from tumor, nontumor lung or frozen PBMC and was sequenced without being sorted. CDR3 length: 14 residues. V was pared by 3 bases and J by 3 bases, with 4 bases of the junction left unmatched. Germline V gene data show CDR1 as MNHEY and CDR2 as SMNVEV (reference sequence). Many counts were recorded for this clonotype. Its target is unknown. TCR cDNA molecules each had a unique molecular identifier. MiXCR was run by TCRdb on the 5' RACE reads, yielding one entry per CDR3 protein. There are 40,000 or so distinct CDR3 sequences in the sample; 7.5% occur only once, and under 30% lies in the top ten. Study-level points and caveats: The appearance of ubiquitous expanded tumor TCRs in blood was greater at resection than follow-up.

The origin of this receptor is a male donor with early-stage non-small cell lung cancer. J is TRBJ2-7 and V is TRBV27; TRBD1 aligns across 8 bases. Sequencing was performed on PBMCs, taken at surgery. The CDR3 DNA reads TGTGCCAGCAGTTTCTACAGGGGGAACTACGAGCAGTACTTC. The encoded protein is CASSFYRGNYEQYF.